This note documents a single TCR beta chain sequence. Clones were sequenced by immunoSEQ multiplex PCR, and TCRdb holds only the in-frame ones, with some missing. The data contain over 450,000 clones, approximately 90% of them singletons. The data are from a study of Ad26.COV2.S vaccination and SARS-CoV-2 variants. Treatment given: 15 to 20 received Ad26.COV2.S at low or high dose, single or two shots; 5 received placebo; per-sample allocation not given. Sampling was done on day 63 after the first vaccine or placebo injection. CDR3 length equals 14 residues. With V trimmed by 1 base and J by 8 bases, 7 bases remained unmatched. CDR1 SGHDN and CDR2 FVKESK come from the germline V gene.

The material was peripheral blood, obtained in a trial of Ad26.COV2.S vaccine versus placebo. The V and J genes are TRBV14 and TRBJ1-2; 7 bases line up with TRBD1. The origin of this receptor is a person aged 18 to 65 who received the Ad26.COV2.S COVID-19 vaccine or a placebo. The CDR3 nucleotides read TGTGCCAGCAGCCAAGTACAGGGGCCCAACGGCTACACCTTC. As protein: CASSQVQGPNGYTF.